This T cell receptor beta chain appears in the sequencing data of a study of blood T cell repertoires in COVID-19. Turning to the study itself: COVID-19 samples collected from the United States, Italy and Spain covered acute and convalescent phases. T cells, B-cell-depleted T cells, or PBMCs supplied cDNA or gDNA.

Living in roughly 25 US areas, the participants were between roughly 18 and 95 years of age. J lost 3 bases, V lost 3 bases, and 1 base had no gene match. CDR1 and CDR2 (germline): SQVTM, ANQGSEA. The length of the CDR3 is 12 residues. In the authors' workflow: Estimated nucleated cell counts came from reference gene primer amplification. Clones were read by immunoSEQ multiplex PCR, and TCRdb kept only the in-frame ones, dropping some. D and trimming come from the DNA, and the V and J calls and clone size come from that table. The sample lists around 140,000 clones, under 90% seen once, with about 2.4% in the top ten.

Material for sequencing was PBMCs or T cells enriched from blood (not recorded which). This sequence was found in a man aged 40-55 years with acute COVID-19. The V gene is TRBV29-1, the J gene TRBJ2-7, with 8 bases lining up with TRBD2. CDR3 DNA: TGCAGCGTTGAGACTAGCGACTACGAGCAGTACTTC. Its protein product is CSVETSDYEQYF.